This T cell receptor beta chain was captured by sequencing in a study of Graves' ophthalmopathy and Graves' hyperthyroidism. Study overall: Peripheral blood sampling occurred at initial diagnosis, before any treatment.

This clonotype came up many times. The antigen remains undetermined. Other autoimmune diseases, uncontrolled infections, pregnancy or lactation led to the exclusion of patients. The evidence that diagnosis relied on was clinical symptoms, serum thyroxine, TRAb, thyroid ultrasound and orbital computed tomography. RNA transcripts yielded amplified TCR beta CDR3 regions. Second-round multiplex PCR came after a first-round RT-PCR that employed HTBI primers. TCRdb independently ran MiXCR on the multiplex PCR reads; one entry per CDR3 protein. The top ten hold around two fifths of the sample, which has 200,000 to 250,000 distinct CDR3 sequences, 20% to 25% seen once. This CDR3 has 12 residues. Germline CDR1 reads SGHRS; CDR2 reads YFSETQ. Trimming removed 4 bases at V and 7 bases at J, with 11 bases between. Study observations and caveats: Discrimination between ophthalmopathy and stable hyperthyroidism by a 13-signature model showed roughly 85% sensitivity and 70% to 82% specificity.

Sequencing was done on a sample of peripheral blood. The J gene is TRBJ2-5, the V gene TRBV5-1, with D tentatively TRBD1 or TRBD2 (5 bases each). The clonotype comes from a woman aged 50 to 60 with Graves' ophthalmopathy. CDR3 DNA sequence: TGCGCCAGCAGCGAGGGACGGGGGACCCAGTACTTC. Its translation: CASSEGRGTQYF.